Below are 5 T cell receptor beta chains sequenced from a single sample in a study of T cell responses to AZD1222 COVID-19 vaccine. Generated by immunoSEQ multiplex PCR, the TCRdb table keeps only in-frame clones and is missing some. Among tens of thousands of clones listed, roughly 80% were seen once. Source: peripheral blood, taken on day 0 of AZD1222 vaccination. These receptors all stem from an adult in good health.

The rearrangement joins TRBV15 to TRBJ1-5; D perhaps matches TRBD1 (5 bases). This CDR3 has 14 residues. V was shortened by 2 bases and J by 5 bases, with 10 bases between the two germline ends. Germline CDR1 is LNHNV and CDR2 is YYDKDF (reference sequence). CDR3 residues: CATSRRGRDQPQHF. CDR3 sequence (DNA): TGTGCCACCAGCAGAAGGGGCCGTGATCAGCCCCAGCATTTT. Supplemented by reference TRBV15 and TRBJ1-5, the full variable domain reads DAMVIQNPRYQVTQFGKPVTLSCSQTLNHNVMYWYQQKSSQAPKLLFHYYDKDFNNEADTPDNFQSRRPNTSFCFLDIRSPGLGDTAMYLCATSRRGRDQPQHFGDGTRLSIL.

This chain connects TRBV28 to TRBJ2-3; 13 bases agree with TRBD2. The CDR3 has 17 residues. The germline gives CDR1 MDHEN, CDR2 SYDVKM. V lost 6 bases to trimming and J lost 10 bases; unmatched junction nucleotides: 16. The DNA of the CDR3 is TGTGCCAGCAGAGATACTAGCGGGGGGGCGCATAAAGTGTCGCAGTATTTT. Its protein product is CASRDTSGGAHKVSQYF.

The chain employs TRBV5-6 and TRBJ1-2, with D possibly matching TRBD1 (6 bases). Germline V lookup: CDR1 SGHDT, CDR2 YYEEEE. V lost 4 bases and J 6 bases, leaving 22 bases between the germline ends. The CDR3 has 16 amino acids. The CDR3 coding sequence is TGTGCCAGCAGCGCGGGGGCTGGCTCAATCCTCGATGGCTACACCTTC. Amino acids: CASSAGAGSILDGYTF.

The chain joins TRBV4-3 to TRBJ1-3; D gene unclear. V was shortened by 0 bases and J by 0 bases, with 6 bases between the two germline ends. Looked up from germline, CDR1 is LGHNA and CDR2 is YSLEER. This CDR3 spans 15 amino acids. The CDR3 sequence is CASSQDVSSGNTIYF. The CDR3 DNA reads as TGCGCCAGCAGCCAAGATGTTTCCTCTGGAAACACCATATATTTT.

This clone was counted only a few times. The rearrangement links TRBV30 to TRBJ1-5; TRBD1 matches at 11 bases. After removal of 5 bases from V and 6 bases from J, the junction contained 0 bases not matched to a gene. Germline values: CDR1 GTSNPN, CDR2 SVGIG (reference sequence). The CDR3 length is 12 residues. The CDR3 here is CAWGQGAQPQHF. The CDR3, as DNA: TGTGCCTGGGGACAGGGGGCTCAGCCCCAGCATTTT.